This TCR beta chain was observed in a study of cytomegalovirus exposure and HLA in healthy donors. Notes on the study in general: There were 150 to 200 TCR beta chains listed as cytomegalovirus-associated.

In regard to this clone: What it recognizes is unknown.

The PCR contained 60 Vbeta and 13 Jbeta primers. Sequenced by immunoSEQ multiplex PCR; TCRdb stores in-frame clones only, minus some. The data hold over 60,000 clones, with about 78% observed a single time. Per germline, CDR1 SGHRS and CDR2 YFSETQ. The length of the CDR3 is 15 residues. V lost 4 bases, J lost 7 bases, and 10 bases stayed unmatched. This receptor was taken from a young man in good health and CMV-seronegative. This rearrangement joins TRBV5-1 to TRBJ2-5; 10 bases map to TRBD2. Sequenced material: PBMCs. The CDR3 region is CASSLSGGAGGTQYF. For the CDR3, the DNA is TGCGCCAGCAGCCTGAGCGGGGGGGCCGGTGGGACCCAGTACTTC.